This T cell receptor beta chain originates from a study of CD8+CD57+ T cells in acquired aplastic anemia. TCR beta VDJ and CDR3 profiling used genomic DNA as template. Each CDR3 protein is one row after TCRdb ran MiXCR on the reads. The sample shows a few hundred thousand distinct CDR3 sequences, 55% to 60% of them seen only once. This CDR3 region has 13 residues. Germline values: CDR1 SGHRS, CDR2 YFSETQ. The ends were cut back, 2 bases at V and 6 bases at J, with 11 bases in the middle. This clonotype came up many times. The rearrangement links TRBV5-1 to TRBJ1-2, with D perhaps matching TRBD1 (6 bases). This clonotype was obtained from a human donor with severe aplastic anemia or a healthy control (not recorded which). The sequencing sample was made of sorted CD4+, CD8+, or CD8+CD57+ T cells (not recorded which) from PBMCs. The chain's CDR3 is CASSFTQGNGYTF. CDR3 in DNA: TGCGCCAGCAGCTTTACGCAGGGGAATGGCTACACCTTC.